In this sample, the clone carrying this T cell receptor beta chain turned up once. The study drew participants aged about 18 to 89 years from roughly 25 US areas. The CDR3 length is 18 residues. Looked up from germline, CDR1 is SEHNR and CDR2 is FQNEAQ (reference sequence). Losses at the gene ends were 2 bases for V and 3 bases for J; bases not matched to a gene: 16. Original processing notes: Scientists estimated how many nucleated cells there were by amplifying reference gene primers. Method: immunoSEQ multiplex PCR; TCRdb's copy keeps in-frame clones and lacks some. V and J calls and clone size are given by that table; D and trimming were obtained from the DNA. The sample holds 250,000 to 350,000 clones, 90% seen once. The sample belongs to a study of blood T cell repertoires in COVID-19. Study as a whole: Material from acute and convalescent COVID-19 was sourced from the United States, Italy and Spain.

The J gene is TRBJ2-7, the V gene TRBV7-9, with 7 bases matching TRBD2. This TCR was recovered from a woman in her thirties who had recovered from COVID-19. Sequencing used PBMCs or T cells enriched from blood (not recorded which). This CDR3 reads CASSLFASGDQFNYEQYF. CDR3 bases: TGTGCCAGCAGCTTATTCGCTAGCGGAGACCAGTTCAACTACGAGCAGTACTTC.